The following is a T cell receptor (beta chain) sequence with its context. Measured with immunoSEQ multiplex PCR; TCRdb has only the in-frame clones, and not every one. In the table there are about 180,000 clones, 80% to 90% of which are singletons. The entry originates in a study of blood T cell repertoires in COVID-19. CDR1 and CDR2 (germline): SNHLY, FYNNEI. The CDR3 has 14 amino acids. The V and J ends lost 7 bases and 3 bases respectively, with 12 bases between them. Sequenced input: peripheral blood. The gene calls are TRBV2 and TRBJ2-2; D gene ambiguous. The receptor was derived from a man aged 18 to 29 who had recovered from COVID-19. CDR3: CASKAARDTGELFF. Here the CDR3 DNA reads TGTGCCAGCAAGGCCGCCCGGGACACCGGGGAGCTGTTTTTT.